What follows is one TCR beta chain and its context. The target antigen is unknown. These data are taken from a study of shared clonotypes between healthy human individuals. Findings and caveats of the study: When naive CD4 clonotypes were compared across a few donors, 4% to 6.5% were shared.

Naive CD8 isolation took CD45RO-negative cells positively selected for CCR7 and excluded terminally differentiated effector memory CD45RA+ cells. Within Nashville, Tennessee resided all donors, each a Caucasian adult. TCRdb keeps only in-frame clones here, not all; method: immunoSEQ multiplex PCR. The sample contains nearly 2 million clones, around 96% of which appear only once. V dropped 5 bases and J dropped 0; count of bases not matched to a gene: 5. This CDR3 contains 16 residues. Germline CDR1 is SEHNR and CDR2 is FQNEAQ (reference sequence). The chain links TRBV7-9 to TRBJ2-7; 12 bases are a match to TRBD2. This clonotype originated in a man in his late teens or twenties in good health. The sequenced material came from naive CD8+ T cells sorted from blood. DNA of the CDR3: TGTGCCAGCAGCCCCGGGACTAGCGGGCTCTCCTACGAGCAGTACTTC. Its protein product is CASSPGTSGLSYEQYF.